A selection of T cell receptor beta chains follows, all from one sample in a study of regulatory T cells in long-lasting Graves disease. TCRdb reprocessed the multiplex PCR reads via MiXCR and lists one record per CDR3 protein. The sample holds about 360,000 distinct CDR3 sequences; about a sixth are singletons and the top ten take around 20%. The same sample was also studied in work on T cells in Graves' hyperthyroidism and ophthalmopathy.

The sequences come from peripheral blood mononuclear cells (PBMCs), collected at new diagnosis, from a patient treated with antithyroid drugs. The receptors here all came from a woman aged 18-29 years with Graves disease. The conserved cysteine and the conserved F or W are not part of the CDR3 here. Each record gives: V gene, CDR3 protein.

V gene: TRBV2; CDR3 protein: ASREQGAEAF
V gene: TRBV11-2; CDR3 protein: ASNPGGPGELF
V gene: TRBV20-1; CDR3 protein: SARTGASNQPQH
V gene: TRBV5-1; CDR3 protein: ASSFQGVSGTEAF
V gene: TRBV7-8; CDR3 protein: ASSPFVTDSPLH
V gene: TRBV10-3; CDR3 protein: AISNTRTGGGYGYT
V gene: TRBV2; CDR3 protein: ASSVRGAGYGYT
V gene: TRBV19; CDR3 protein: ASTSGGYGGYT
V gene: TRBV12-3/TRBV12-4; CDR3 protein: ASRPILGRTF
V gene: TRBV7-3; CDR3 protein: ASSLVGGLSDTEAF
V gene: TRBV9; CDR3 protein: ASSVSRTSQSTDMQY
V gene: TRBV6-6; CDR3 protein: ASSYSRVTTSIQEF
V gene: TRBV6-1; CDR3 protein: ASSQRVEAF
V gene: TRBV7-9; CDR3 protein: ASSARVEDYEQY
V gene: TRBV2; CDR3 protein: ASSVLGGYYEQY
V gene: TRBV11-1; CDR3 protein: ASSGTFLAGDYNEQF
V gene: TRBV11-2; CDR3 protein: ASSQLAGTSTDTQY
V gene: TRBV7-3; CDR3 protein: ASSLTQGETQY
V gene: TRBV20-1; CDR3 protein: SARPGLARGEQF
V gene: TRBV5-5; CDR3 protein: ASSGPGIQIMSTEAF
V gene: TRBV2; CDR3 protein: ASSPGGLVWVAQY
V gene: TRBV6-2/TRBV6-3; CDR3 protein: ASSYPLADRTPTPYEQY
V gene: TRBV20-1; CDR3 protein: SARDNEQF
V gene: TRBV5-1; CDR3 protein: ASSPRQSLPGNTIY
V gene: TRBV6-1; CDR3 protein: ASKLTGTLEAF
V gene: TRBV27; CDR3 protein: ASSWGQGAGTGELF
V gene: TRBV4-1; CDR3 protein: ASSQGGRTEAF
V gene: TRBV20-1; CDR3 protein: SASLTGGWEQY
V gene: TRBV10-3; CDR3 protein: ATGGLADSYEQY
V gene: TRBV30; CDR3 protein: AWRLQGMNTEAF
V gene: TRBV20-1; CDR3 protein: SARLASGQETQY
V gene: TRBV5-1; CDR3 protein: ASSSQGQGYEQY
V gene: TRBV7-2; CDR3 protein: ASRGPGRAQEQF
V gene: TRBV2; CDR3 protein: ASSLSGPTGQY
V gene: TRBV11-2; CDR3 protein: ASSLVRGGIQY
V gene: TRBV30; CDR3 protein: AWNTLGQGGYGYT
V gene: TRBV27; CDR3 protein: ASSSGTSGSYYEQY
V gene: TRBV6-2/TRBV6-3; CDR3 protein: ASSGTGRTEAF
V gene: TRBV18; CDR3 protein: ASSRATNEQF
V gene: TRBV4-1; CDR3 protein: ASSATGGQGYT
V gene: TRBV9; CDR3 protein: ASSGGQSLYGYT
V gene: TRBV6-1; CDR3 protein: ASRERGTSGSHEQF
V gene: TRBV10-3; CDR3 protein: AIRTTGEETQY
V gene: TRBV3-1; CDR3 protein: ASSQDGENYYEQY
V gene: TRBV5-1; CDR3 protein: TSSLTGGARNEQF
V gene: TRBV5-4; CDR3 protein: ASSPAGTSLGDTQY
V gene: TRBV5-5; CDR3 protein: ASSQEGQRETQY
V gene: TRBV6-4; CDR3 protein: ASSESSVTSNEQF
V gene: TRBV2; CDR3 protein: ASSGKRATGPQH
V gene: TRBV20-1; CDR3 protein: SAPPQGGGLVYEQY